This T cell receptor (beta chain) was sequenced during a study of early T cells in non-severe SARS-CoV-2 infection. Individual cDNA molecules each received unique molecular identifiers attached to them. TCRdb used MiXCR to reprocess the 5' RACE reads, holding one entry per CDR3 protein. The table includes about 83,000 distinct CDR3 sequences, 10% detected once. Study observations and caveats: Private and CD4 specificities were missed by VDJdb matching, which favored anti-spike CD8 responses.

Worth noting for this clonotype: Its antigen is still unknown.

The V gene's germline CDR1 is DFQATT and CDR2 SNEGSKA (reference sequence). V shed 7 bases and J shed 2 bases, with 15 bases lying between them. The CDR3 runs 13 residues. The receptor comes from an adult who was a healthcare worker with PCR-confirmed SARS-CoV-2 infection or an uninfected control (not recorded which). The rearrangement uses TRBV20-1 and TRBJ2-7, with D perhaps TRBD1 or TRBD2 (5 bases each). Material: whole blood, obtained at baseline. CDR3 coding DNA: TGCAGTGTTACCCCGGGACGGCCCTACGAGCAGTACTTC. This translates into CSVTPGRPYEQYF.